One sample yielded the 25 T cell receptor beta chains listed below, sequenced in a study of cytomegalovirus exposure and HLA in healthy donors. It was with 60 Vbeta and 13 Jbeta primers that the PCR ran. Here immunoSEQ multiplex PCR was the method, and the copy in TCRdb shows in-frame clones only, minus some. The repertoire table contains tens of thousands of clones. Sequenced input: PBMCs. These receptors all come from a man between 18 and 35 years old in good health and CMV-seropositive.

This sequence joins TRBV10-3 and TRBJ2-7; tentatively, D is TRBD2 (5 bases). CDR1 and CDR2 from the germline V gene are ENHRY and SYGVKD. This CDR3 region has 16 residues. V shed 0 bases and J shed 4 bases, with 16 bases lying between them. The CDR3 loop reads CAISESNPGSGYEQYF. The CDR3 DNA is TGTGCCATCAGTGAGTCGAACCCAGGATCGGGGTACGAGCAGTACTTC.

The rearrangement uses TRBV5-1 and TRBJ1-1; a weak D match, TRBD1 (6 bases). This CDR3 contains 15 residues. With 2 bases removed from V and 2 bases from J, the gap between germline ends came to 13 bases. CDR1 SGHRS and CDR2 YFSETQ come from the germline V gene. The CDR3 region is CASSFRDTFNTEAFF. The CDR3 bases are TGCGCCAGCAGCTTCAGGGACACCTTTAACACTGAAGCTTTCTTT.

The chain recombines TRBV14 with TRBJ2-6; TRBD1 matches at 7 bases. V lost 1 base, J lost 0 bases, and 9 bases stayed unmatched. CDR3 length: 19 residues. Germline V gives CDR1 SGHDN, CDR2 FVKESK. The CDR3 reads CASSQAWGQTFSGANVLTF. For the CDR3, the DNA is TGTGCCAGCAGCCAAGCTTGGGGACAGACGTTCTCTGGGGCCAACGTCCTGACTTTC.

The chain couples TRBV7-2 to TRBJ2-1, with D tentatively TRBD2 (5 bases). Trimming stripped 4 bases from V and 9 bases from J, with 7 bases between. The germline gives CDR1 SGHTA, CDR2 FQGNSA. The CDR3 runs to 11 residues. CDR3 DNA: TGTGCCAGCAGCTCGGGATCTGAGCAGTTCTTC. It specifies CASSSGSEQFF.

V is TRBV9 and J is TRBJ2-1, with 11 nucleotides matching TRBD2. Looked up from germline, CDR1 is SGDLS and CDR2 is YYNGEE. J lost 6 bases, V lost 4 bases, and 9 bases had no gene match. This CDR3 contains 16 residues. The CDR3: CASSTLLAGVGNEQFF. The CDR3 DNA sequence: TGTGCCAGCAGCACACTACTAGCGGGAGTAGGCAATGAGCAGTTCTTC.

The V and J genes are TRBV7-7 and TRBJ1-1; D is unresolved. The germline V gene has CDR1 SSHAT and CDR2 FNYEAQ (reference sequence). Trimming cost V 2 bases and J 7 bases, with 17 bases left between them. CDR3 length equals 15 residues. For the CDR3, the DNA is TGTGCCAGCAGCTTATACGGACCCGGGGTAAGTGAAGCTTTCTTT. Translation: CASSLYGPGVSEAFF.

This chain links TRBV15 with TRBJ2-5; maybe TRBD1 (5 bases). The CDR3 consists of 15 residues. V was trimmed by 1 base and J by 5 bases, leaving 14 bases between them. Germline-derived CDR1 and CDR2 are LNHNV and YYDKDF (reference sequence). CDR3 residues: CATSRGGGRVETQYF. Here the CDR3 DNA reads TGTGCCACCAGCAGAGGCGGTGGCAGGGTGGAGACCCAGTACTTC. Supplemented by reference TRBV15 and TRBJ2-5, the full variable domain reads DAMVIQNPRYQVTQFGKPVTLSCSQTLNHNVMYWYQQKSSQAPKLLFHYYDKDFNNEADTPDNFQSRRPNTSFCFLDIRSPGLGDTAMYLCATSRGGGRVETQYFGPGTRLLVL.

The V gene is TRBV9, the J gene TRBJ2-7; the D gene is possibly TRBD2 (5 bases). Trimming shortened V by 4 bases and J by 2 bases, and 13 bases separated the two germline ends. The germline gives CDR1 SGDLS, CDR2 YYNGEE. This CDR3 has 14 residues. The DNA for the CDR3 is TGTGCCAGCAGCCCAGAACTAGTCCCCTACGAGCAGTACTTC. Its protein product is CASSPELVPYEQYF.

The chain combines TRBV4-1 with TRBJ2-2, with D uncertain. There are 14 residues in the CDR3. The germline V and J ends were trimmed by 0 bases and 3 bases, with 5 bases remaining between them. Looked up from germline, CDR1 is MGHRA and CDR2 is YSYEKL. In DNA, the CDR3 is TGCGCCAGCAGCCAAGAGACTGACACCGGGGAGCTGTTTTTT. Protein sequence: CASSQETDTGELFF.

As for this clone: The CDR3 does not end in the conserved phenylalanine or tryptophan, so this is likely a read error. V usage is TRBV19 and J usage is TRBJ2-7; 8 bases line up with TRBD1. CDR1 and CDR2 (germline): LNHDA, SQIVND (reference sequence). The CDR3 spans 18 residues. V gave up 5 bases and J gave up 0 bases; unmatched junction bases: 15. CDR3 loop: CASSFQITTGVVSYEQYL. CDR3 sequence (DNA): TGTGCCAGTAGTTTCCAGATTACGACAGGGGTTGTCTCCTACGAGCAGTACCTC.

The V gene is TRBV6-6, the J gene TRBJ2-3; 8 bases map to TRBD1. This CDR3 comprises 15 residues. V lost 7 bases, J lost 0 bases, and 6 bases stayed unmatched. The germline V gene has CDR1 MNHNY and CDR2 SVGAGI (reference sequence). The CDR3 coding sequence is TGTGCCAGCAAACCAGGGGGCGCGAGCACAGATACGCAGTATTTT. This translates into CASKPGGASTDTQYF.

The rearrangement links TRBV27 to TRBJ1-5, with D perhaps TRBD1 (6 bases). CDR1 is MNHEY and CDR2 is SMNVEV in the germline V gene (reference sequence). CDR3 length: 15 residues. Trimming shortened V by 5 bases and J by 5 bases, and 16 bases separated the two germline ends. CDR3 DNA sequence: TGTGCCAGCAGTCCTTTAGGGGGAGGGGATCAGCCCCAGCATTTT. Protein product: CASSPLGGGDQPQHF.

The gene calls are TRBV7-2 and TRBJ1-1; the D gene is possibly TRBD1 (5 bases). Germline CDR1 and CDR2: SGHTA and FQGNSA. Trimming shortened V by 3 bases and J by 5 bases, and 25 bases separated the two germline ends. This CDR3 is built from 18 residues. This CDR3 is CASSLLTGPRERGTEAFF. In DNA, the CDR3 is TGTGCCAGCAGCTTGTTGACCGGGCCCAGAGAAAGGGGTACTGAAGCTTTCTTT.

The chain recombines TRBV5-1 with TRBJ1-4; D perhaps matches TRBD1 (5 bases). Germline V gene sequence: CDR1 SGHRS, CDR2 YFSETQ. V was trimmed by 0 bases and J by 6 bases, leaving 12 bases between them. The CDR3 is made up of 15 amino acids. CDR3 sequence reads: CASSLGTTVHEKLFF. The CDR3 region has the DNA TGCGCCAGCAGCTTGGGGACAACGGTACATGAAAAACTGTTTTTT.

This chain joins TRBV18 and TRBJ2-2, with TRBD1 matching 7 bases. V lost 6 bases and J lost 1; bases outside the gene matches: 5. The germline V gene has CDR1 KGHSH and CDR2 LQKENI. The CDR3 covers 15 residues. CDR3 residues: CASSLRQGNTGELFF. DNA for the CDR3: TGTGCCAGCTCCCTGAGACAGGGGAACACCGGGGAGCTGTTTTTT.

The chain has TRBV4-1 and TRBJ2-7, with 7 bases that match TRBD1. Per germline, CDR1 MGHRA and CDR2 YSYEKL. V shed 3 bases, J shed 2 bases, and the junction held 7 bases outside the gene matches. The CDR3 runs 15 residues. This chain's CDR3 is CASSQTGTVTYEQYF. The CDR3 bases are TGCGCCAGCAGCCAGACCGGGACAGTAACCTACGAGCAGTACTTC.

V usage is TRBV4-2 and J usage is TRBJ2-5, with 11 bases that match TRBD2. Per germline, CDR1 LGHNA and CDR2 YNFKEQ. The length of the CDR3 is 15 residues. The trim removed 3 bases at V and 3 bases at J, leaving 3 bases unmatched. DNA for the CDR3: TGTGCCAGCAGCCAGGGGGGACTAGCGGAAGAGACCCAGTACTTC. This gives the protein CASSQGGLAEETQYF.

The gene calls are TRBV2 and TRBJ1-3; 7 bases are shared with TRBD1. After removal of 10 bases from V and 0 bases from J, the junction contained 21 bases not matched to a gene. The CDR3 extends over 19 amino acids. From germline, CDR1 is SNHLY and CDR2 FYNNEI. The CDR3 sequence: CATDGGKGQLILSGNTIYF. As DNA, the CDR3 is TGTGCCACCGATGGGGGAAAGGGACAGTTGATTCTCTCTGGAAACACCATATATTTT.

The rearrangement uses TRBV6-4 and TRBJ2-3; D call uncertain. CDR1 MRHNA and CDR2 SNTAGT come from the germline V gene. The CDR3 length is 14 residues. Trimming took 3 bases from V and 0 from J, leaving 7 bases between them. DNA of the CDR3: TGTGCCAGCAGTGAAGACACTAGCACAGATACGCAGTATTTT. Translation gives CASSEDTSTDTQYF.

J is TRBJ1-1 and V is TRBV19, with TRBD1 matching over 8 bases. There are 16 residues in the CDR3. Losses at the gene ends were 5 bases for V and 0 bases for J; bases not matched to a gene: 8. Germline V gene sequence: CDR1 LNHDA, CDR2 SQIVND (reference sequence). This CDR3 reads CASSVGTGSMNTEAFF. The DNA of the CDR3 is TGTGCCAGTAGTGTAGGGACAGGTAGTATGAACACTGAAGCTTTCTTT. Supplemented by reference TRBV19 and TRBJ1-1, the full variable domain reads DGGITQSPKYLFRKEGQNVTLSCEQNLNHDAMYWYRQDPGQGLRLIYYSQIVNDFQKGDIAEGYSVSREKKESFPLTVTSAQKNPTAFYLCASSVGTGSMNTEAFFGQGTRLTVV.

The V call is TRBV25-1, the J call TRBJ2-1; 10 bases fit TRBD2. CDR3 size: 16 residues. Germline loops: CDR1 MGHDK, CDR2 SYGVNS. Germline trimming cut 4 bases from V and 7 bases from J; bases unmatched to any gene: 10. In DNA form, the CDR3 reads TGTGCCAGCAGTGCAACGACTAGCGGGCCGAGTAATGAGCAGTTCTTC. It translates to CASSATTSGPSNEQFF.

The V call is TRBV19, the J call TRBJ1-1; D gene uncertain. Trimming removed 5 bases at V and 7 bases at J, with 8 bases between. CDR1 and CDR2 (germline): LNHDA, SQIVND (reference sequence). This CDR3 spans 11 amino acids. The CDR3 loop is CASSYELEAFF. As DNA, the CDR3 is TGTGCCAGTAGTTATGAGCTTGAAGCTTTCTTT.

DNA for the CDR3: TGTGCCAGCAGCTTGTATCCTAGCAATCAGCCCCAGCATTTT. Translating gives CASSLYPSNQPQHF. The chain uses TRBV5-4 and TRBJ1-5; D is unresolved. Germline V lookup: CDR1 SGHNT, CDR2 YYREEE (reference sequence). Trimming took 1 base from V and 0 from J, leaving 5 bases between them. The CDR3 loop spans 14 amino acids.

The chain recombines TRBV7-8 with TRBJ1-1; TRBD1 matches at 7 bases. The junction had 7 bases not matched to a gene; V was cut back by 5 bases and J by 7 bases. The CDR3 is 13 residues long. Germline loops: CDR1 SGHVS, CDR2 FQNEAQ. This CDR3 is CASSPTRDSEAFF. CDR3 nucleotide sequence: TGTGCCAGCAGCCCTACCCGGGACAGTGAAGCTTTCTTT.

With respect to this clone: At one end the junction does not follow the germline gene, possibly because of a read error. Other DNA sequences in this specimen translate into the identical CDR3. The chain is built from TRBV5-6 and TRBJ2-7; 7 nucleotides agree with TRBD2. Germline values: CDR1 SGHDT, CDR2 YYEEEE. CDR3 length: 15 amino acids. The CDR3 loop reads CASSFGLADSYEQYF. CDR3 nucleotides: TGTGCCAGCAGCTTCGGGCTAGCGGACTCCTATGAGCAGTACTTC.